This TCR beta chain originates from a study of shared clonotypes between healthy human individuals. The overall study: For every donor, three CD4 naive, three CD4 memory, two CD8 naive and one CD8 memory plates were used.

About this clone itself: Its antigen is still unknown.

The CDR3 length is 12 residues. V lost 5 bases and J lost 2, with 10 bases in between. Germline V CDR1 and CDR2: SQVTM, ANQGSEA. Here immunoSEQ multiplex PCR was the method, and the copy in TCRdb shows in-frame clones only, minus some. The sample holds around 1,900,000 clones; 80% to 95% are singletons and the top ten take 1.5% to 2%. Naive CD8 cells were CD45RO-negative, positively selected for CCR7, excluding terminally differentiated effector memory CD45RA+ cells. Donors had no recently reported acute infections or vaccinations and were HIV-negative. Whole-study results and caveats: Few donors limited the genetic and exposure-history diversity represented. The authors expected sequencing depth to affect clonotype sharing among donors.

The specimen sequenced was naive CD8+ T cells from PBMCs. The chain uses TRBV29-1 and TRBJ2-7, with D unresolved. The receptor's source is a man younger than 35 in good health. Some clones in this sample may be carry-over from other donors' samples. The DNA for the CDR3 is TGCAGCGTTCGGCGCGGTCCCTACGAGCAGTACTTC. It specifies CSVRRGPYEQYF.